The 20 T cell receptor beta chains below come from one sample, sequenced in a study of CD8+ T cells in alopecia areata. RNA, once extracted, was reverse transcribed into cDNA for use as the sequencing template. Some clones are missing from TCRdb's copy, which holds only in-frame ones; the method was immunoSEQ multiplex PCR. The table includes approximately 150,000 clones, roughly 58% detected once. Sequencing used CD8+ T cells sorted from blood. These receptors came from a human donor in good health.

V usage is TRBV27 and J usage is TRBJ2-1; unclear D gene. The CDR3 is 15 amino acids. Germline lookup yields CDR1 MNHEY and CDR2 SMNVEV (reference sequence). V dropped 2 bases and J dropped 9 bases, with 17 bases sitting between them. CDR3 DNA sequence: TGTGCCAGCAGTTTACCCCTATCCTCCCGTCCTGAGCAGTTCTTC. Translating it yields CASSLPLSSRPEQFF.

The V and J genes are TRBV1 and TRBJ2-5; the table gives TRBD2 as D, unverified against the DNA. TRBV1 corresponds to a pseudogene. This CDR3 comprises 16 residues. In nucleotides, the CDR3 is TGCACCAGCAGCCAAGGAAGGGACTGCAACCAAGAGACCCAGTACTTC. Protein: CTSSQGRDCNQETQYF.

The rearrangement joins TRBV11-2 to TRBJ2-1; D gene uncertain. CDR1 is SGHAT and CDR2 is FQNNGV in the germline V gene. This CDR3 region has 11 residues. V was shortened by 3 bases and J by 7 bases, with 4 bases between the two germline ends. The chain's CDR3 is CASSFQNEQFF. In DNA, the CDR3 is TGTGCCAGCAGCTTCCAAAATGAGCAGTTCTTC.

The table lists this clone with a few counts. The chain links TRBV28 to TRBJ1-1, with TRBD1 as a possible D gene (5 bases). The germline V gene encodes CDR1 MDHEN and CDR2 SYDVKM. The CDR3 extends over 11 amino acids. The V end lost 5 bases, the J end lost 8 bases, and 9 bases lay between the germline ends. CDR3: CASSEAGEAFF. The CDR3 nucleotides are TGTGCCAGCAGTGAGGCAGGGGAAGCTTTCTTT. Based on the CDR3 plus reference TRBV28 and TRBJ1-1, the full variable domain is DVKVTQSSRYLVKRTGEKVFLECVQDMDHENMFWYRQDPGLGLRLIYFSYDVKMKEKGDIPEGYSVSREKKERFSLILESASTNQTSMYLCASSEAGEAFFGQGTRLTVV.

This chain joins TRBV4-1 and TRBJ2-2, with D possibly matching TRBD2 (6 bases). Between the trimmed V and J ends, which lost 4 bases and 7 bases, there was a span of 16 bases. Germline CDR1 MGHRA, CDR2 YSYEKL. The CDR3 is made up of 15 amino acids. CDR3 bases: TGCGCCAGCAGCCTTCCTACTAGCAATGGCGGGGAGCTGTTTTTT. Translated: CASSLPTSNGGELFF.

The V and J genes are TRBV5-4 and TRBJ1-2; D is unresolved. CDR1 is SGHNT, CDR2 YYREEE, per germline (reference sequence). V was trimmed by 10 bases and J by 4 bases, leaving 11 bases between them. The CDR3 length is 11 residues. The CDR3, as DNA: TGTGCCTCCGGTAAAGCCTATGGCTACACCTTC. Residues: CASGKAYGYTF.

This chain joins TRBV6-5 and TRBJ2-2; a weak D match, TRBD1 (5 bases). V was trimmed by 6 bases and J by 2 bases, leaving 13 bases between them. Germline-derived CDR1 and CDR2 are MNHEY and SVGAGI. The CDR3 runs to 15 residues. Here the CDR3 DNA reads TGTGCCAGCAGAGTTGACAGCAGTAACACCGGGGAGCTGTTTTTT. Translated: CASRVDSSNTGELFF.

CDR3 sequence: CASSPGTVTYEQYF. As DNA, the CDR3 is TGTGCCAGCAGTCCCGGGACAGTCACCTACGAGCAGTACTTC. The chain employs TRBV27 and TRBJ2-7, with TRBD1 identical over 7 bases. With V trimmed by 5 bases and J by 2 bases, 6 bases remained unmatched. The CDR3 covers 14 residues. The germline V gene encodes CDR1 MNHEY and CDR2 SMNVEV (reference sequence).

Written as DNA, the CDR3 is TGCGCCAGCAGATGGGCGGGGAGCTCCTACAATGAGCAGTTCTTC. This codes for CASRWAGSSYNEQFF. The rearrangement links TRBV5-1 to TRBJ2-1, with D possibly TRBD2 on 6 matching bases. The CDR3 covers 15 residues. Germline V CDR1 and CDR2: SGHRS, YFSETQ. Trimming removed 5 bases at V and 0 bases at J, with 12 bases between.

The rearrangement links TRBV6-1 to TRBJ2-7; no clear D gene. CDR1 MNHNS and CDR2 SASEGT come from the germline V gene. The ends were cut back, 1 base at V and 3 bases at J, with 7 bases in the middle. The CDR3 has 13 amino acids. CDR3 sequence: CASSEVDGYEQYF. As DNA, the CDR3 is TGTGCCAGCAGTGAAGTGGACGGCTACGAGCAGTACTTC.

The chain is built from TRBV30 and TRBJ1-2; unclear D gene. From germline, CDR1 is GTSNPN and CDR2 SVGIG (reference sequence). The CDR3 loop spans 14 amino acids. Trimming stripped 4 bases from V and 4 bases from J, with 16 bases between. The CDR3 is CAWMEPRGLYGYTF. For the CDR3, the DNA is TGTGCCTGGATGGAGCCAAGAGGGCTCTATGGCTACACCTTC.

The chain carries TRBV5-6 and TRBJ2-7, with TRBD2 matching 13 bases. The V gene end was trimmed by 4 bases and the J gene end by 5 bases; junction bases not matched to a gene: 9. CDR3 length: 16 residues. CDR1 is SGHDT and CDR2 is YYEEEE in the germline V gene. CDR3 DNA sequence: TGTGCCAGCAGCACAGAGGGACTAGCGGGACGGCACGAGCAGTACTTC. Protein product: CASSTEGLAGRHEQYF.

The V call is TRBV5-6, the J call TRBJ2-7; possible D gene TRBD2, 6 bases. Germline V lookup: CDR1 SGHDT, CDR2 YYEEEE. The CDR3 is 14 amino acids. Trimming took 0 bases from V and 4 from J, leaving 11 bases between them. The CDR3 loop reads CASSLGAGTYEQYF. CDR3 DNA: TGTGCCAGCAGCTTGGGTGCGGGAACGTACGAGCAGTACTTC.

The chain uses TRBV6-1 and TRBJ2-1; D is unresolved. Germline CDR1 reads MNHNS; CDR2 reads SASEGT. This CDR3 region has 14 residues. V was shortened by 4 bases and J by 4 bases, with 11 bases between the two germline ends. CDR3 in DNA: TGTGCCAGCAGTGCTCAGACTGAATACAATGAGCAGTTCTTC. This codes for CASSAQTEYNEQFF.

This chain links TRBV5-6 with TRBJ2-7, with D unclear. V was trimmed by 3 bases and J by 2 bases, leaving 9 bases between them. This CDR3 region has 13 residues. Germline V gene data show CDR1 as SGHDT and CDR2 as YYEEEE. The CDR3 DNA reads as TGTGCCAGCAGCTGGAGACGAGCCTACGAGCAGTACTTC. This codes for CASSWRRAYEQYF.

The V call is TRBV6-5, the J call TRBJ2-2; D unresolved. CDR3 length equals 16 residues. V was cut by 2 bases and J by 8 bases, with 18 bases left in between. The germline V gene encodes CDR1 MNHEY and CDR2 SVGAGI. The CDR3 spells CASSYLPGESWGELFF. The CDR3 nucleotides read TGTGCCAGCAGTTACCTGCCGGGCGAATCATGGGGGGAGCTGTTTTTT.

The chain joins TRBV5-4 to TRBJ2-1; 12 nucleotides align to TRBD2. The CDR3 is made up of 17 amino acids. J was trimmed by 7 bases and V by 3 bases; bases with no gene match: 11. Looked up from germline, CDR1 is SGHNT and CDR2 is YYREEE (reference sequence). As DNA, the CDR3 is TGTGCCAGCAGCTCAGCGACTAGCGGGAGCAGGGGTAATGAGCAGTTCTTC. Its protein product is CASSSATSGSRGNEQFF.

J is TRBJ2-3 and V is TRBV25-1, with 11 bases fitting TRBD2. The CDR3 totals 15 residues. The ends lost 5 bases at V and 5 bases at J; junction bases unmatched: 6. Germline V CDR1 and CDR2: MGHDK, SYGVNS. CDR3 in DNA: TGTGCCAGCAGTTTACTAGCGGGAGAAGTAGATACGCAGTATTTT. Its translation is CASSLLAGEVDTQYF.

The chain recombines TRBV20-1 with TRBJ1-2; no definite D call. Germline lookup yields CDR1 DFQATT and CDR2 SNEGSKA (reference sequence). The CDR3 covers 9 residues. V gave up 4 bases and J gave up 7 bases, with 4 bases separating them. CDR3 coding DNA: TGCAGTGCTAATTTTGGCTACACCTTC. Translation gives CSANFGYTF.

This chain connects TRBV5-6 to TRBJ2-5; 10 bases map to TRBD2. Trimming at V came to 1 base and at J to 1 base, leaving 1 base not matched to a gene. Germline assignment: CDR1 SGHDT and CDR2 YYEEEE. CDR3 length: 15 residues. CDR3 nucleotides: TGTGCCAGCAGCTTGACTAGCGGGGTCCAAGAGACCCAGTACTTC. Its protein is CASSLTSGVQETQYF. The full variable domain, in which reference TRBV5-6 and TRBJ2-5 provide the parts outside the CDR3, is DAGVTQSPTHLIKTRGQQVTLRCSPKSGHDTVSWYQQALGQGPQFIFQYYEEEERQRGNFPDRFSGHQFPNYSSELNVNALLLGDSALYLCASSLTSGVQETQYFGPGTRLLVL.